This paragraph covers one T cell receptor (beta chain) sequence. Its cognate antigen is unknown. After skipping T cell sorting, the authors isolated total RNA from whole blood. This specimen comes from a study of monozygotic twins with inflammatory bowel disease. Points from the study as a whole: No difference was seen in repertoire similarity between concordant and discordant twins, possibly from limited power.

The germline gives CDR1 LNHDA, CDR2 SQIVND (reference sequence). This CDR3 contains 13 residues. TCRdb reprocessed the 5' RACE reads, keeping one entry per CDR3 protein, no DNA. The table for this sample gives 93,000 or so distinct CDR3 sequences. The rearrangement joins TRBV19 to TRBJ2-7; TCRdb's assignment of TRBD1 cannot be checked, as there is no DNA. The source material was blood. This TCR was sampled from a human donor with ulcerative colitis or Crohn's disease, or a healthy co-twin of an affected twin (not recorded which). The chain's CDR3 is CASRRGQEYEQYF.